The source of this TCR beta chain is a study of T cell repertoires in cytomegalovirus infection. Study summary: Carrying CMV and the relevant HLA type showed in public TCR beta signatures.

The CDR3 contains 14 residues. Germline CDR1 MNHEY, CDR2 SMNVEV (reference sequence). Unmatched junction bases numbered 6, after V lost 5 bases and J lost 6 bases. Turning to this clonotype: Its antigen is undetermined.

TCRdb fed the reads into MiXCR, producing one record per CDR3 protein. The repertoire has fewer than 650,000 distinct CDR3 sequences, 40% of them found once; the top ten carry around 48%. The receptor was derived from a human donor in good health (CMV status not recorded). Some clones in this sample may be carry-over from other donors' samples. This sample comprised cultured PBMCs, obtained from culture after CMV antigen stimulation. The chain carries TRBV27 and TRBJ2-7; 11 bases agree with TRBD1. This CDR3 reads CASSTHGTGGEQYF. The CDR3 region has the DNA TGTGCCAGCAGTACCCACGGGACAGGGGGCGAGCAGTACTTC.